This T cell receptor beta chain comes out of a study of T cell repertoires in aging, cancer and after chemotherapy. Notes on this clonotype: What it recognizes is unknown.

Amplification of TCR beta used genomic DNA extracted from peripheral blood. The CDR3 sequence is 13 residues long. CDR1 is LNHDA and CDR2 is SQIVND in the germline V gene (reference sequence). V lost 3 bases, J lost 1 base, and 5 bases lay in between. Overall study results and limits: Compared with age-matched healthy donors, untreated hematological or solid cancer patients showed higher blood TCR clonality. In cancer patients, declining TCR diversity with age involved lost richness and lost evenness.

Rearranged V-D-J TRB sequences were amplified with a mixed TRB-A/B primer pool. Each CDR3 protein gets one entry after TCRdb re-called the multiplex PCR reads with MiXCR. Of about 17,000 distinct CDR3 sequences listed, roughly half are singletons. The sequencing input was blood. The V call is TRBV19, the J call TRBJ2-3; D remains unclear. The TCR comes from a human donor in good health. The CDR3 protein is CASSIKGTDTQYF. Written as DNA, the CDR3 is TGTGCCAGTAGTATCAAAGGCACAGATACGCAGTATTTT. Supplemented by reference TRBV19 and TRBJ2-3, the full variable domain reads DGGITQSPKYLFRKEGQNVTLSCEQNLNHDAMYWYRQDPGQGLRLIYYSQIVNDFQKGDIAEGYSVSREKKESFPLTVTSAQKNPTAFYLCASSIKGTDTQYFGPGTRLTVL.